Listed below are T cell receptor beta chains from one sample, sequenced in a study of T cell changes during pregnancy in multiple sclerosis. Sequencing was performed with immunoSEQ multiplex PCR; in TCRdb, only in-frame clones are kept and a portion is missing. This table has tens of thousands of clones, about 94% appearing once. Sequenced material: CD4+ T cells from peripheral blood mononuclear cells, taken in the first trimester of pregnancy. These receptors all stem from a female donor with multiple sclerosis, enrolled in a pregnancy study. CDR3s include the opening cysteine and the closing phenylalanine or tryptophan. The D gene is left open where the match is weak. Size is stated for part of the rows, as once, few or many counts, or as a class when the clone is expanded.

clone size | J gene | V gene | D gene | CDR3 DNA | CDR3 protein
once | TRBJ2-2 | TRBV15 | TRBD2 | TGTGCCACCAGCAGAGGCCTAGCGGGGGGCACCGGGGAGCTGTTTTTT | CATSRGLAGGTGELFF
- | TRBJ2-3 | TRBV28 | - | TGTGCCAGCTCAACGGGGGGCGTTCCTAGCACAGATACGCAGTATTTT | CASSTGGVPSTDTQYF
- | TRBJ1-1 | TRBV7-9 | - | TGTGCCAGCAGCTTCGTGGGGGCCACTGAAGCTTTCTTT | CASSFVGATEAFF
- | TRBJ1-1 | TRBV18 | - | TGTGCCAGCTCACCGAAGTATCAGGGCGGGAACACTGAAGCTTTCTTT | CASSPKYQGGNTEAFF
- | TRBJ1-2 | TRBV7-6 | - | TGTGCCAGCAGCAATACAGGTCCTAACTATGGCTACACCTTC | CASSNTGPNYGYTF
- | TRBJ2-5 | TRBV19 | TRBD2 | TGTGCCTCGAACGCCCGGGGGGTGGGAGAGACCCAGTACTTC | CASNARGVGETQYF
- | TRBJ1-1 | TRBV5-1 | - | TGCGCCAGCAGCTTACTTACCGGGAGGAACACTGAAGCTTTCTTT | CASSLLTGRNTEAFF
- | TRBJ2-1 | TRBV7-2 | TRBD2 | TGTGCCAGCAGTCAACAAACGGGACTAGCAGGCAATGAGCAGTTCTTC | CASSQQTGLAGNEQFF
- | TRBJ1-1 | TRBV6-1 | TRBD1 | TGTGCCAGCACTGTGGACAGGGCGCACACTGAAGCTTTCTTT | CASTVDRAHTEAFF
- | TRBJ2-1 | TRBV29-1 | - | TGCAGCGTGACGGGACATAGAGCCTACAATGAGCAGTTCTTC | CSVTGHRAYNEQFF
- | TRBJ2-7 | TRBV28 | - | TGTGCCAGCAGTTTAAAGGGGTACGAGCAGTACTTC | CASSLKGYEQYF
- | TRBJ2-1 | TRBV10-3 | - | TGTGCCTCGACGCGGCCCCCCGGCGATGAGCAGTTCTTC | CASTRPPGDEQFF
- | TRBJ2-7 | TRBV11-3 | - | TGTGCCAGCAGCTTAGGCAGGGACTACGAGCAGTACTTC | CASSLGRDYEQYF
- | TRBJ2-1 | TRBV21-1 | - | TGTGCCAGCAGCGACCCAGGGGGCGGGGTTAACTACAATGAGCAGTTCTTC | CASSDPGGGVNYNEQFF
- | TRBJ1-2 | TRBV2 | - | TGTGCCAGCAGTTCCGACAGCTATGGCTACACCTTC | CASSSDSYGYTF
- | TRBJ2-7 | TRBV30 | TRBD2 | TGTGCCTGGAGTCCTGTACTAGCGGCCGAGCAGTACTTC | CAWSPVLAAEQYF
- | TRBJ1-2 | TRBV19 | - | TGTGCCAGTAGTCGGGGGGGGGCATATGGCTACACCTTC | CASSRGGAYGYTF
- | TRBJ1-1 | TRBV27 | TRBD1 | TGTGCCAGCAGTTCGACCGGACAGGGGCAGGGAGCTTTCTTT | CASSSTGQGQGAFF
- | TRBJ2-1 | TRBV4-2 | TRBD2 | TGTGCCAGCAGCCAAGAAAGGGCGGGGGGATACAATGAGCAGTTCTTC | CASSQERAGGYNEQFF
- | TRBJ2-1 | TRBV4-1 | - | TGCGCCAGCAGCGCATTTCCCCTTACTACCCCTTACAATGAGCAGTTCTTC | CASSAFPLTTPYNEQFF
- | TRBJ2-3 | TRBV5-1 | TRBD2 | TGCGCCAGCAGCTCGCCGCGGACTAGCGGGAGTCAGACTTCGGGTACGCAGTATTTT | CASSSPRTSGSQTSGTQYF
- | TRBJ1-1 | TRBV4-1 | TRBD1 | TGCGCCAGCAGCCAAAACTCCGGGACAGGTAATGTAAAAGAACGTACTGAAGCTTTCTTT | CASSQNSGTGNVKERTEAFF
few | TRBJ1-1 | TRBV5-4 | - | TGTGCCAGCAGCTTATCAGGTACTGAAGCTTTCTTT | CASSLSGTEAFF
- | TRBJ1-1 | TRBV7-8 | - | TGTGCCAGCAGCCCAGACGCCTTGACGGGTGCTGAAGCTTTCTTT | CASSPDALTGAEAFF
- | TRBJ1-3 | TRBV9 | - | TGTGCCAGCAGCCTGGCCATCAGGGGAAACACCATATATTTT | CASSLAIRGNTIYF
- | TRBJ2-2 | TRBV9 | TRBD2 | TGTGCCAGCAGCGTATCTAGCGGGGGACCGAACACCGGGGAGCTGTTTTTT | CASSVSSGGPNTGELFF
- | TRBJ2-1 | TRBV11-3 | TRBD2 | TGTGCCAGCAGCCCAGGCAGACTAGCGGGGAGGGGTGGTGACAATGAGCAGTTCTTC | CASSPGRLAGRGGDNEQFF
- | TRBJ1-5 | TRBV30 | - | TGTGCCTGGAGTGTCCAGGGCAATCAGCCCCAGCATTTT | CAWSVQGNQPQHF
- | TRBJ2-1 | TRBV27 | TRBD2 | TGTGCCAGCAGTACCTGGACGGTCAAGCGGGGGGGCCGGGAGCAGTTCTTC | CASSTWTVKRGGREQFF
- | TRBJ1-4 | TRBV7-2 | TRBD1 | TGTGCCAGCAGCTTCCCGACAGGGGGATCTAATGAAAAACTGTTTTTT | CASSFPTGGSNEKLFF
- | TRBJ1-2 | TRBV30 | - | TGTGCCTGGATGGGCGGCAGCGGTGGCTACACCTTC | CAWMGGSGGYTF
- | TRBJ1-2 | TRBV5-5 | - | TGTGCCAGCAGCTTAACAGGAGACTATGGCTACACCTTC | CASSLTGDYGYTF
- | TRBJ2-5 | TRBV5-4 | - | TGTGCCAGCAGCTTGTCCAGGGATCGGGAGACCCAGTACTTC | CASSLSRDRETQYF
- | TRBJ2-1 | TRBV11-2 | TRBD2 | TGTGCCAGCAGCTTAATCAGCGGGGTCTTCAATGAGCAGTTCTTC | CASSLISGVFNEQFF
- | TRBJ1-1 | TRBV9 | TRBD1 | TGTGCCAGCAGCGGTGGACAGGGTTCCACTGAAGCTTTCTTT | CASSGGQGSTEAFF
- | TRBJ1-5 | TRBV2 | - | TGTGCCAGCAGTGCTCGACGGGGGGGAAGCAATCAGCCCCAGCATTTT | CASSARRGGSNQPQHF
- | TRBJ2-1 | TRBV2 | - | TGTGCCAGCAGTGAAACTGGGGGCGCCTACAATGAGCAGTTCTTC | CASSETGGAYNEQFF